Listed here are 22 T cell receptor beta chains from one sample, sequenced in a study of blood T cell repertoires in COVID-19. Produced via immunoSEQ multiplex PCR; TCRdb's table is partial and in-frame only. The sample includes about 410,000 clones, around nine tenths seen only once; the top ten take around 1.5%. The sample comprised peripheral blood. Receptors were obtained from a woman in her forties with COVID-19, enrolled during active disease.

The V and J genes are TRBV6-5 and TRBJ1-4; no clear D gene. Germline lookup yields CDR1 MNHEY and CDR2 SVGAGI. The CDR3 length is 14 residues. With 5 bases removed from V and 0 bases from J, the gap between germline ends came to 7 bases. The DNA of the CDR3 is TGTGCCAGCAGTCCCAGGTCAACTAATGAAAAACTGTTTTTT. Its translation: CASSPRSTNEKLFF.

The gene calls are TRBV6-5 and TRBJ1-1; weak D call: TRBD1 (6 bases). The CDR3 is 14 amino acids. Germline V lookup: CDR1 MNHEY, CDR2 SVGAGI. Trimming cost V 2 bases and J 8 bases, with 15 bases left between them. Here the CDR3 reads CASSYGVGALEAFF. The CDR3 DNA sequence: TGTGCCAGCAGTTACGGGGTGGGGGCTCTGGAAGCTTTCTTT.

The V gene is TRBV6-2 or TRBV6-3, the J gene TRBJ1-1; TRBD1 agrees at 7 bases. CDR3 length: 15 residues. V lost 2 bases and J lost 0; bases outside the gene matches: 3. CDR1 is MNHEY and CDR2 is SVGEGT in the germline V gene. The CDR3 nucleotides are TGTGCCAGCAGTTACAGGGGGCTGCTGAACACTGAAGCTTTCTTT. Translated: CASSYRGLLNTEAFF.

The rearrangement uses TRBV19 and TRBJ2-1, with D maybe TRBD2 (7 bases). The CDR3 consists of 14 residues. V was clipped by 10 bases and J by 7 bases, with 20 bases between them. Germline values: CDR1 LNHDA, CDR2 SQIVND (reference sequence). CDR3 residues: CATRGGGVRNEQFF. For the CDR3, the DNA is TGTGCCACCAGAGGGGGAGGGGTAAGGAATGAGCAGTTCTTC.

The chain links TRBV19 to TRBJ1-5; 7 nucleotides match TRBD1. CDR1 is LNHDA and CDR2 is SQIVND in the germline V gene (reference sequence). With 5 bases clipped from V and 6 bases from J, the junction kept 7 bases outside the gene matches. The CDR3 spans 14 residues. DNA of the CDR3: TGTGCCAGTAGTGCCAGGGGGGTAGTTCAGCCCCAGCATTTT. Protein sequence: CASSARGVVQPQHF.

The table lists this clone with a count of one. The genes are TRBV30 and TRBJ2-1; 8 bases are a match to TRBD2. Unmatched junction bases numbered 3, after V lost 2 bases and J lost 0 bases. The CDR3 loop spans 15 amino acids. Germline CDR1 and CDR2: GTSNPN and SVGIG (reference sequence). CDR3 sequence (DNA): TGTGCCTGGAGTAGTGCGGGGGGCTCCTACAATGAGCAGTTCTTC. Encoded protein: CAWSSAGGSYNEQFF.

The CDR3 DNA sequence: TGTGCCATCAGTGGGGCAGGGGGACAAGAGACCCAGTACTTC. This gives the protein CAISGAGGQETQYF. This sequence joins TRBV10-3 and TRBJ2-5; TRBD1 agrees at 7 bases. The CDR3 runs to 14 residues. V trimming: 4 bases; J trimming: 2 bases; junction bases outside the gene matches: 4. CDR1 and CDR2 from the germline V gene are ENHRY and SYGVKD.

The rearrangement links TRBV7-9 to TRBJ2-7, with D maybe TRBD2 (6 bases). Trimming pared 5 bases from V and 2 bases from J, leaving 13 bases between. This CDR3 has 14 amino acids. CDR1 is SEHNR, CDR2 FQNEAQ, per germline (reference sequence). CDR3 nucleotides: TGTGCCAGCAGCGGCGGGGTGGGGGCCTACGAGCAGTACTTC. Amino acids: CASSGGVGAYEQYF.

The CDR3 nucleotides are TGCGCCAGCAGCCAAGCCCAGGGATCCGGCTATGGCTACACCTTC. Amino acid sequence: CASSQAQGSGYGYTF. This chain joins TRBV4-3 and TRBJ1-2; tentatively, D is TRBD1 (5 bases). V was cut by 1 base and J by 4 bases, with 13 bases left in between. Per germline, CDR1 LGHNA and CDR2 YSLEER. The CDR3 length is 15 residues.

The V gene is TRBV7-9, the J gene TRBJ2-7, with 8 bases lining up with TRBD1. The trim removed 3 bases at V and 0 bases at J, leaving 1 base unmatched. CDR1 is SEHNR and CDR2 is FQNEAQ in the germline V gene (reference sequence). The CDR3 extends over 14 amino acids. CDR3: CASSFGTGSYEQYF. The CDR3 DNA is TGTGCCAGCAGCTTCGGGACAGGCTCCTACGAGCAGTACTTC.

V is TRBV2 and J is TRBJ2-1, with 7 bases lining up with TRBD1. The germline V gene encodes CDR1 SNHLY and CDR2 FYNNEI. The V and J ends lost 6 bases and 9 bases, in that order; junction bases with no gene match: 14. This CDR3 has 15 amino acids. CDR3 sequence: CASSSGQTTLGEQFF. The CDR3 bases are TGTGCCAGCAGCTCGGGACAGACTACCTTAGGTGAGCAGTTCTTC.

Details on this clone: This same CDR3 is encoded by further DNA sequences in the sample. This chain uses TRBV5-6 with TRBJ2-7, with D perhaps TRBD2 (6 bases). Looked up from germline, CDR1 is SGHDT and CDR2 is YYEEEE. V lost 2 bases and J 2 bases, leaving 11 bases between the germline ends. This CDR3 spans 14 amino acids. The CDR3 loop is CASSFGGLPYEQYF. The CDR3 DNA sequence: TGTGCCAGCAGCTTTGGGGGACTTCCCTACGAGCAGTACTTC.

The chain carries TRBV27 and TRBJ1-2; D possibly corresponds to TRBD1 (5 bases). The CDR3 length is 13 residues. Germline V gene lookup returns CDR1 MNHEY and CDR2 SMNVEV (reference sequence). The ends were cut back, 3 bases at V and 6 bases at J, with 11 bases in the middle. The CDR3 coding sequence is TGTGCCAGCAGTTTTCAATGGGGGGATGGCTACACCTTC. It specifies CASSFQWGDGYTF.

V is TRBV10-3 and J is TRBJ2-1; no clear D gene. Trimming took 10 bases from V and 10 from J, leaving 20 bases between them. The length of the CDR3 is 13 residues. Looked up from germline, CDR1 is ENHRY and CDR2 is SYGVKD. The CDR3 sequence is CATRLAVGGEQFF. In DNA form, the CDR3 reads TGTGCCACCCGGTTGGCGGTGGGTGGGGAGCAGTTCTTC.

This clone has just a few counts. The rearrangement joins TRBV27 to TRBJ1-6, with D tentatively TRBD1 (5 bases). Trimming took off 2 bases at V and 9 bases at J, with 11 bases between the two ends. Germline values: CDR1 MNHEY, CDR2 SMNVEV (reference sequence). The CDR3 loop spans 14 amino acids. This CDR3 is CASSLQGWGSPLHF. The CDR3 coding sequence is TGTGCCAGCAGTTTACAGGGATGGGGTTCACCCCTCCACTTT.

J is TRBJ2-2 and V is TRBV6-5; TRBD2 aligns across 8 bases. V lost 1 base, J lost 3 bases, and 4 bases stayed unmatched. The CDR3 runs 16 residues. Germline CDR1 MNHEY, CDR2 SVGAGI. In DNA, the CDR3 is TGTGCCAGCAGTTACTTCGGGGGGGCCTACACCGGGGAGCTGTTTTTT. Translation gives CASSYFGGAYTGELFF.

J is TRBJ2-2 and V is TRBV7-3; D may be TRBD1 (6 bases). V lost 4 bases to trimming and J lost 3 bases, with 12 bases between them. This CDR3 has 15 amino acids. The germline V gene has CDR1 SGHTA and CDR2 FQGTGA. The CDR3 protein is CASSSQGLDTGELFF. The CDR3 region has the DNA TGTGCCAGCAGCTCTCAGGGGCTCGACACCGGGGAGCTGTTTTTT.

This clone was observed once. The chain uses TRBV27 and TRBJ1-2, with D maybe TRBD1 (5 bases). The V gene's germline CDR1 is MNHEY and CDR2 SMNVEV (reference sequence). V was trimmed by 10 bases and J by 6 bases, leaving 27 bases between them. The CDR3 runs 16 residues. Here the CDR3 DNA reads TGTGCCACAAACGCCCGACAGTCTCACCGGGTGGATGGCTACACCTTC. It translates to CATNARQSHRVDGYTF.

The sample holds one count of this clone. The CDR3 region has the DNA TGTGCCAGCAGGGACTTGCTTGCCTACAATGAGCAGTTCTTC. It yields the protein CASRDLLAYNEQFF. V gene TRBV27 combines with J gene TRBJ2-1, with D tentatively TRBD2 (5 bases). V lost 6 bases and J lost 2, with 11 bases in between. The CDR3 runs 14 residues. Germline V gives CDR1 MNHEY, CDR2 SMNVEV (reference sequence).

This chain connects TRBV13 to TRBJ1-1; 8 positions agree with TRBD1. V lost 7 bases and J lost 4; bases outside the gene matches: 5. The CDR3 totals 13 residues. Germline V gene lookup returns CDR1 PRHDT and CDR2 FYEKMQ (reference sequence). Here the CDR3 DNA reads TGTGCCAGCACCCCGACAGGGGTCACTGAAGCTTTCTTT. Amino acids: CASTPTGVTEAFF.

The V gene is TRBV11-2, the J gene TRBJ2-7, with 7 bases matching TRBD1. Losses at the gene ends were 6 bases for V and 3 bases for J; bases not matched to a gene: 14. The CDR3 is 16 amino acids. Germline values: CDR1 SGHAT, CDR2 FQNNGV. CDR3 sequence: CASSRGHRGGFYEQYF. The DNA of the CDR3 is TGTGCCAGCAGTCGAGGGCACAGGGGCGGCTTCTACGAGCAGTACTTC. The whole variable domain, remainder taken from reference TRBV11-2 and TRBJ2-7, is EAGVAQSPRYKIIEKRQSVAFWCNPISGHATLYWYQQILGQGPKLLIQFQNNGVVDDSQLPKDRFSAERLKGVDSTLKIQPAKLEDSAVYLCASSRGHRGGFYEQYFGPGTRLTVT.

The chain carries TRBV7-9 and TRBJ1-1; TRBD1 matches 9 bases. Germline loops: CDR1 SEHNR, CDR2 FQNEAQ (reference sequence). Trimming at V came to 5 bases and at J to 0 bases, leaving 16 bases not matched to a gene. The CDR3 sequence is 19 residues long. The CDR3 here is CASSVRGGGQGFMNTEAFF. Written as DNA, the CDR3 is TGTGCCAGCAGCGTAAGGGGTGGGGGACAGGGTTTCATGAACACTGAAGCTTTCTTT.